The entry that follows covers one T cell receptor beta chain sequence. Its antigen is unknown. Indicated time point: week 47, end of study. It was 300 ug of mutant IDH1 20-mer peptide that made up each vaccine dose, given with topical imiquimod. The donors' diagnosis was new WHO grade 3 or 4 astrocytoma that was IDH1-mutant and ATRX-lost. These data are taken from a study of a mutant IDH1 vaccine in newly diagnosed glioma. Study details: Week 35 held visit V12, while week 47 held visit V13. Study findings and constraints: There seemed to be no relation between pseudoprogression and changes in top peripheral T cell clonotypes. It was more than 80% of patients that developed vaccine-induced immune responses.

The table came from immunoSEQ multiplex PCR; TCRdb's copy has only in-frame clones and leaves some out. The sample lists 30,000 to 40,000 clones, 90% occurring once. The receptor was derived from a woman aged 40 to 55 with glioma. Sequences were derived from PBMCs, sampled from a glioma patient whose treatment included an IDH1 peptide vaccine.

In DNA, the CDR3 is TGTGCCAGCAGCTCGACAGGGGTAGAGGAAAAACTGTTTTTT. Translated, it gives CASSSTGVEEKLFF. This sequence joins TRBV5-8 and TRBJ1-4; 8 positions match TRBD1. Losses at the gene ends were 3 bases for V and 8 bases for J; bases not matched to a gene: 6. Germline values: CDR1 SGHTS, CDR2 YDEGEE. The CDR3 runs 14 residues.